The 7 T cell receptor beta chains below were found in one sample sequenced in a study of shared clonotypes between healthy human individuals (dated by TCRdb to the early 2020s). Libraries were prepared through the immunoSEQ multiplex PCR assay. This immuneACCESS table, as held by TCRdb, lists in-frame sequences with V and J called but not all clones. Of the missing ones, under half trace to an unresolved V gene in checked studies; the others have no known cause. The sample table records 600,000 to 700,000 clones; 73% of these occur just once. In total, the top ten clones hold roughly 2% of the sample. Sequences were obtained from memory CD4+ T cells sorted from blood. The cell subset or site label corresponds to: CD45RA-negative fraction. The receptors stem from a young woman in good health.

In its sample, this clone was seen once. The rearrangement uses TRBV14 and TRBJ2-1; weak D call: TRBD1 (7 bases). The germline CDR1 and CDR2 sequences are SGHDN and FVKESK. Trimming took off 1 base at V and 15 bases at J, with 19 bases between the two ends. This CDR3 comprises 14 residues. CDR3 bases: TGTGCCAGCAGCCAAGGGAACAGGGGAGGCCTGACGTTCTTC. Translated: CASSQGNRGGLTFF. Supplemented by reference TRBV14 and TRBJ2-1, the full variable domain reads EAGVTQFPSHSVIEKGQTVTLRCDPISGHDNLYWYRRVMGKEIKFLLHFVKESKQDESGMPNNRFLAERTGGTYSTLKVQPAELEDSGVYFCASSQGNRGGLTFFGPGTRLTVL.

This chain joins TRBV7-9 and TRBJ1-1, with D maybe TRBD1 (5 bases). The ends were cut back, 4 bases at V and 4 bases at J, with 13 bases in the middle. The CDR3 consists of 14 residues. The V gene's germline CDR1 is SEHNR and CDR2 FQNEAQ (reference sequence). CDR3 loop: CASSSSTRVTEAFF. The CDR3 bases are TGTGCCAGCAGCTCCTCGACCAGGGTCACTGAAGCTTTCTTT.

The chain links TRBV19 to TRBJ1-1; 12 nucleotides agree with TRBD1. Germline V CDR1 and CDR2: LNHDA, SQIVND (reference sequence). V dropped 5 bases and J dropped 7; count of bases not matched to a gene: 11. The CDR3 is 16 amino acids. CDR3 nucleotides: TGTGCCAGTAGTCAGACCGGGACAGGGGGCTGGCTTGAAGCTTTCTTT. Translating it yields CASSQTGTGGWLEAFF.

CDR3 loop: CASSQPQGTDTQYF. As DNA, the CDR3 is TGTGCCAGCAGCCAACCCCAAGGGACGGATACGCAGTATTTT. The chain employs TRBV6-6 and TRBJ2-3; D possibly matches TRBD1 or TRBD2 (5 bases each). CDR3 length: 14 residues. Looked up from germline, CDR1 is MNHNY and CDR2 is SVGAGI (reference sequence). V was shortened by 6 bases and J by 6 bases, with 16 bases between the two germline ends.

In this sample, this clone turned up once. The genes are TRBV5-5 and TRBJ1-1; no reliable D call. Between the trimmed V and J ends, which lost 0 bases and 1 base, there was a span of 10 bases. Germline loops: CDR1 SGHKS, CDR2 YYEKEE (reference sequence). This CDR3 spans 15 amino acids. The CDR3 sequence is CASSLVAGSNTEAFF. CDR3 nucleotide sequence: TGTGCCAGCAGCTTGGTGGCAGGTTCGAACACTGAAGCTTTCTTT.

This clone was seen just once. The rearrangement uses TRBV5-4 and TRBJ2-7; possibly TRBD1 for D (6 bases). V was cut by 4 bases and J by 2 bases, with 10 bases left in between. The CDR3 is made up of 13 amino acids. Germline V gene sequence: CDR1 SGHNT, CDR2 YYREEE (reference sequence). The DNA of the CDR3 is TGTGCCAGCAGCCGGGGACACACCTACGAGCAGTACTTC. This gives the protein CASSRGHTYEQYF.

The chain recombines TRBV25-1 with TRBJ2-7; the D gene is possibly TRBD2 (6 bases). This CDR3 has 15 amino acids. V was clipped by 5 bases and J by 2 bases, with 16 bases between them. Germline CDR1 reads MGHDK; CDR2 reads SYGVNS. The CDR3 nucleotides are TGTGCCAGCAGTACTCGGGAGAATAACGCCTACGAGCAGTACTTC. Encoded protein: CASSTRENNAYEQYF.